Listed below are T cell receptor beta chains from one sample, sequenced in a study of T cell responses to AZD1222 COVID-19 vaccine. The table came from immunoSEQ multiplex PCR; TCRdb's copy has only in-frame clones and leaves some out. The table shows about 200,000 clones, with about 89% occurring only once. The starting material was peripheral blood, obtained 28 days after the second AZD1222 dose. All receptors derive from an adult who received the AZD1222 COVID-19 vaccine. Each CDR3 is given with its conserved first and last residue. The D gene is left open where the match is weak. For some rows the clone size is stated as once, few or many, or as a class when expanded; others skip it.

>TRBV4-1|NA|TRBD1|TRBJ1-1
TGCGCCAGCAGCCAAAGACAGGGCATTGCGACTGAAGCTTTCTTT
CASSQRQGIATEAFF
>TRBV7-2|NA|NA|TRBJ1-3
TGTGCCAGCACTCGAAGCCCAGGGAAGTCTGGAAACACCATATATTTT
CASTRSPGKSGNTIYF
>TRBV5-6|NA|NA|TRBJ1-3
TGTGCCAGCATCACCTGGAGGGGGATAGCTGGAAACACCATATATTTT
CASITWRGIAGNTIYF
>TRBV7-2|NA|NA|TRBJ1-1
TGTGCCAGCAGTCCCGGGGCCAGTTTCGTAGCTTTCTTT
CASSPGASFVAFF
>TRBV5-1|NA|TRBD1|TRBJ1-6
TGCGCCAGCAGCTCGGGACAGGGGGCCGATTCACCCCTCCACTTT
CASSSGQGADSPLHF
>TRBV11-3|NA|NA|TRBJ1-1
TGTGCCAGCAGCTTATGGTCGAACACTGAAGCTTTCTTT
CASSLWSNTEAFF
>TRBV7-2|NA|TRBD2|TRBJ2-1
TGTGCCAGCAGCGGGCTAGCGGGATACAATGAGCAGTTCTTC
CASSGLAGYNEQFF
>TRBV20-1|NA|NA|TRBJ2-7
TGCAGTGCTTCTAACCAGGGCGAGCAGTACTTC
CSASNQGEQYF
>TRBV28|NA|NA|TRBJ1-1
TGTGCCAGCAGTTTAGGGGACACCCGGGCTGAAGCTTTCTTT
CASSLGDTRAEAFF
>TRBV6-5|NA|NA|TRBJ1-2
TGTGCCAGCAGCGCCGGGACAACCAAGGATGGCTACACCTTC
CASSAGTTKDGYTF
>TRBV7-9|once|TRBD1|TRBJ1-1
TGTGCCAGCAGCTTCCAGGGGGCGACTACTGAAGCTTTCTTT
CASSFQGATTEAFF
>TRBV28|NA|NA|TRBJ2-3
TGTGCCAGCGGTCGGGGAGATACGCAGTATTTT
CASGRGDTQYF
>TRBV5-8|NA|NA|TRBJ1-1
TGTGCCAGCAGCTCTCAGGGCGGGCCCACTGAAGCTTTCTTT
CASSSQGGPTEAFF
>TRBV19|NA|TRBD1|TRBJ1-5
TGTGCCAGTAGTGACGTTGGACAGGGTCGGAATCAGCCCCAGCATTTT
CASSDVGQGRNQPQHF
>TRBV24-1|NA|NA|TRBJ2-3
TGTGCCACCAGTGACTTCCGGCGCAGCACAGATACGCAGTATTTT
CATSDFRRSTDTQYF